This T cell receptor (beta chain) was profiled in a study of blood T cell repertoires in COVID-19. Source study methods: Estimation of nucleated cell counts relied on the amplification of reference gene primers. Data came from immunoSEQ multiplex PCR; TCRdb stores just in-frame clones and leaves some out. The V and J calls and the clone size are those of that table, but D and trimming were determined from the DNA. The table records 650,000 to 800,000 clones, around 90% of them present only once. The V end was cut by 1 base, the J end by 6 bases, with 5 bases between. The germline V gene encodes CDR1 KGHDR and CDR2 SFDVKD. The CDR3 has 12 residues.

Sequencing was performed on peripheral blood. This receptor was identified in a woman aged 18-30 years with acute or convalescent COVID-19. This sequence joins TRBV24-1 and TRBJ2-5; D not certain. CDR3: CATSDFRKTQYF. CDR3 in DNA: TGTGCCACCAGTGATTTCAGAAAGACCCAGTACTTC.